The sequence of this TCR beta chain was determined in a study of blood T cell repertoires in COVID-19 (dated by TCRdb to the early 2020s). Background on the whole study: Samples covering the acute and convalescent phases of COVID-19 were provided by collaborators in the United States, Italy and Spain. The material from the prospective study consisted of cDNA or gDNA derived from T cells, B-cell-depleted T cells, or PBMCs. The dataset comprised deeply sampled blood TCRbeta repertoires from subjects exposed to, actively infected with, or recovered from COVID-19. The repertoires were made available in a free public database intended to serve as a resource for research on the immune response to SARS-CoV-2. The samples were drawn from two sources: the first 160 participants of the ongoing ImmuneRACE study, and 1,254 subjects contributed by 6 global collaborators. Nearly every sample came with metadata listing a de-identified subject ID, COVID-19 status, age in years and sex. Where available, HLA class I and class II types were obtained from metadata supplied by the sample provider rather than from assay-based typing. Summary of the overall study and its limitations: The quantity of clinical and demographic metadata differed by source and by participant and was supplied without curation.

Each collaborating institution followed its own protocols to collect whole blood in K2EDTA tubes. For TCRbeta analysis, collaborators shipped samples in one of three forms: frozen whole blood, isolated PBMCs, or DNA extracted from either of those sample types. A remark on this clone: What antigen it recognizes has not been identified. It has no much larger one-base neighbor in the sample; base qualities were not kept.

TCRbeta CDR3 regions were amplified from genomic DNA using the immunoSEQ Assay, a bias-controlled multiplex PCR. Processing in the source paper ran as follows. The number of nucleated cells in each sample was estimated from the amplification of reference gene primers within the assay. Sequence reads were collapsed and filtered to measure the absolute abundance of every unique TCRbeta CDR3 rearrangement. For each sample, productive Simpson clonality was calculated as the square root of Simpson's diversity index over productive rearrangements. What TCRdb holds here is the immuneACCESS table cut down to in-frame rearrangements. Part of the clones is not present; checked against another copy, under half of the missing clones reflect an unresolved V gene, and the others are unexplained. That table is the source of V, J and clone size, and D and trimming were worked out from the DNA. The sample data list 120,000 to 150,000 clones, and approximately 86% of these were observed just once. The ten largest make up 2.5% to 3% of the sample.

The specimen was peripheral blood. The receptor's source is a woman aged 40 to 50 with active or convalescent COVID-19.

The CDR3 reads as follows: CSAGENWGYGYTF. At the DNA level, the sequence is TGCAGCGCTGGGGAGAACTGGGGCTATGGCTACACCTTC. The V gene is TRBV29-1 and the J gene is TRBJ1-2; no D gene call is confident. CDR1 SQVTM and CDR2 ANQGSEA are derived from the germline V gene. Trimming removed 7 bases from V and 4 bases from J, leaving 16 bases between the germline ends. The CDR3 has 13 amino acids, counting the end cysteine and phenylalanine. Here the CDR3 DNA is all that survives: 39 bases in frame from base 1.